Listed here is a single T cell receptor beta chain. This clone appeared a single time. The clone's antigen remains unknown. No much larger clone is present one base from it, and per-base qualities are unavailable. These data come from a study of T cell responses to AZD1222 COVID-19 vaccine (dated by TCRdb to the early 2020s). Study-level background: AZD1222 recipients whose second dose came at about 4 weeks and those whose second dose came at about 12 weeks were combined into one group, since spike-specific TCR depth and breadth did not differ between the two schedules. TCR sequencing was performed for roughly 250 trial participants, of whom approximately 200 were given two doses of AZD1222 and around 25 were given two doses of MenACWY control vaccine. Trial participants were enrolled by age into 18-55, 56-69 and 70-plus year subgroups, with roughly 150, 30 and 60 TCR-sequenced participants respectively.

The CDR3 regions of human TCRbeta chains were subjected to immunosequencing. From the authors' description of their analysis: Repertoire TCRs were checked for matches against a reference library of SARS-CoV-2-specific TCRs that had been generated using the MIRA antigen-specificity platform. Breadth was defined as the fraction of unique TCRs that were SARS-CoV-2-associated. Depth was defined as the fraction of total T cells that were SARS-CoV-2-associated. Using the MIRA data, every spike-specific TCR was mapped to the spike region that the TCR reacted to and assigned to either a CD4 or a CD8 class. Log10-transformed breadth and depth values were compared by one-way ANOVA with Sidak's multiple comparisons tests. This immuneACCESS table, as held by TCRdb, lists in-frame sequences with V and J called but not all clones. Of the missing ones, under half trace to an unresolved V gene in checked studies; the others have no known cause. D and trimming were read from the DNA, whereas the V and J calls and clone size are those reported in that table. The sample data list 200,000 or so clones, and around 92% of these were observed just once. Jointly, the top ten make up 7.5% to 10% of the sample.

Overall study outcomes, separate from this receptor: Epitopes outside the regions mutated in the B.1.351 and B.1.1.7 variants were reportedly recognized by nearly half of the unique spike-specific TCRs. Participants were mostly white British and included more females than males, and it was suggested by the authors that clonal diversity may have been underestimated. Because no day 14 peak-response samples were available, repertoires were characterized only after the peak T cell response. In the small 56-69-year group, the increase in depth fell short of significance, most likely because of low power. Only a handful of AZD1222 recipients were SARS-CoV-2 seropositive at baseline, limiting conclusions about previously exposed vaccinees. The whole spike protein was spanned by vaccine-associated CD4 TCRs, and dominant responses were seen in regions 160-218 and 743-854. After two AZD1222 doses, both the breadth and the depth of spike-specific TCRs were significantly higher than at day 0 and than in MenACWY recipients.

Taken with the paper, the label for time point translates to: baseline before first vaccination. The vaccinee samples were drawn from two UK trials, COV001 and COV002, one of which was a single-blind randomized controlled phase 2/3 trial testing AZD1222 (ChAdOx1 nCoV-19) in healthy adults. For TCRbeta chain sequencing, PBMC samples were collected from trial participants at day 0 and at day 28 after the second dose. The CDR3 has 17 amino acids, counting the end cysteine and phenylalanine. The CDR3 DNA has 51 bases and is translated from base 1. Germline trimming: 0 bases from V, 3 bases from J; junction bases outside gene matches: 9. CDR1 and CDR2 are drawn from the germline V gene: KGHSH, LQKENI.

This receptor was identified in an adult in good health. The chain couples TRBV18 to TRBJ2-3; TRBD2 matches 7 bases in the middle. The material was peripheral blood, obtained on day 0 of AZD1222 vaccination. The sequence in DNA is TGTGCCAGCTCACCACCTACCGGCGGGAGAAGAACAGATACGCAGTATTTT. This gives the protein CASSPPTGGRRTDTQYF.